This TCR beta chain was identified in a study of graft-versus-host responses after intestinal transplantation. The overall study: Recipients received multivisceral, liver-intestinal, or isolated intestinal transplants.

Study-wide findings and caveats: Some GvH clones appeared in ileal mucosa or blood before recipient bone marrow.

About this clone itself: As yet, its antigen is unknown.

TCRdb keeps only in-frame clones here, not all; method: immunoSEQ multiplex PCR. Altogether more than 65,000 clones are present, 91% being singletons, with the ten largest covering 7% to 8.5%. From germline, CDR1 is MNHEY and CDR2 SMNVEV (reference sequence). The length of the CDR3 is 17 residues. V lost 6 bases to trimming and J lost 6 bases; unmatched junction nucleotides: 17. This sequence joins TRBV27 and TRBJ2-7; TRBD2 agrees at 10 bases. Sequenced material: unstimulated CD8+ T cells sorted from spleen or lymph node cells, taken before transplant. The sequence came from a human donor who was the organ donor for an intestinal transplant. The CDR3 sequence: CASRPGTSVLSGIEQYF. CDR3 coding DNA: TGTGCCAGCAGGCCCGGGACTAGCGTCCTTTCAGGCATCGAGCAGTACTTC.